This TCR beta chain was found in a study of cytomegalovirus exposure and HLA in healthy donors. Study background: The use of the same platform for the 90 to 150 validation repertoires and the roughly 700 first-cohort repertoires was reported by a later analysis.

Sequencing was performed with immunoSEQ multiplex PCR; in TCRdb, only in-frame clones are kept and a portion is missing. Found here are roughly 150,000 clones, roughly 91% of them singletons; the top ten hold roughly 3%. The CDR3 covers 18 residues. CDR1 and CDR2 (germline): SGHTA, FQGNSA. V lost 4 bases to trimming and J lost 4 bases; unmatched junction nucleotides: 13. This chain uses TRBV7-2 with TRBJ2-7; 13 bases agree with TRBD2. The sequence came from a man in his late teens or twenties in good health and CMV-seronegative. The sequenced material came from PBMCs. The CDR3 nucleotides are TGTGCCAGCAGCTCGCAACTAGCGGGAGGGCCTAAGTCGTACGAGCAGTACTTC. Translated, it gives CASSSQLAGGPKSYEQYF.